A selection of T cell receptor beta chains follows, all from one sample in a study of T cell responses to AZD1222 COVID-19 vaccine. Using immunoSEQ multiplex PCR, the repertoire was profiled, and TCRdb retains in-frame clones only, with some absent. The sample lists about 120,000 clones, 75% to 95% occurring once. The sequences come from peripheral blood, collected on day 0 of AZD1222 vaccination. Every receptor here comes from an adult in good health. The CDR3 runs from the conserved cysteine through the conserved F or W. A D gene is named only where the DNA matches it firmly. Clone size, where shown, is once, few, many, or a class for clones that have expanded.

j_call d_call v_call clone_size cdr3_aa cdr3_nt
TRBJ1-2 TRBD1 TRBV30 once CAWSVGTDNYGYTF TGTGCCTGGAGTGTAGGGACAGATAACTATGGCTACACCTTC
TRBJ1-4 NA TRBV27 few CASSLVREKGEKLFF TGTGCCAGCAGTTTAGTCAGGGAAAAGGGAGAAAAACTGTTTTTT
TRBJ1-6 NA TRBV6-5 NA CASRMTGVVNSPLHF TGTGCCAGCAGAATGACCGGGGTAGTGAATTCACCCCTCCACTTT
TRBJ1-2 NA TRBV28 NA CASSLEQGHYGYTF TGTGCCAGCAGTTTAGAACAGGGACACTATGGCTACACCTTC
TRBJ2-7 NA TRBV5-1 NA CASSSPSYEQYF TGCGCCAGCAGCTCCCCCAGCTACGAGCAGTACTTC
TRBJ1-5 NA TRBV25-1 NA CASSGGSLNQPQHF TGTGCCAGCAGCGGGGGGTCGCTGAATCAGCCCCAGCATTTT
TRBJ2-2 NA TRBV19 NA CASSKTGAINTGELFF TGTGCCAGTAGCAAGACAGGCGCGATTAACACCGGGGAGCTGTTTTTT
TRBJ2-2 TRBD2 TRBV9 NA CASSVAPAGGPAGELFF TGTGCCAGCAGCGTAGCTCCCGCGGGAGGGCCGGCCGGGGAGCTGTTTTTT
TRBJ2-3 NA TRBV27 NA CASSSKGWGTDTQYF TGTGCCAGCAGTTCTAAGGGGTGGGGCACAGATACGCAGTATTTT
TRBJ2-7 NA TRBV30 NA CASSGNYEQYF TGTGCCTCCTCGGGGAACTACGAGCAGTACTTC
TRBJ2-5 NA TRBV6-6 NA CASSSQEYQETQYF TGTGCCAGCAGTTCACAGGAATACCAAGAGACCCAGTACTTC
TRBJ1-4 NA TRBV27 NA CASGRAGEKLFF TGTGCCAGCGGGAGGGCGGGAGAAAAACTGTTTTTT
TRBJ1-1 NA TRBV24-1 few CATSDGPPNTEAFF TGTGCCACCAGTGATGGGCCCCCGAACACTGAAGCTTTCTTT
TRBJ2-1 TRBD2 TRBV11-2 NA CASSSWTSGSSYNEQFF TGTGCCAGCAGCTCCTGGACTAGCGGGAGTTCCTACAATGAGCAGTTCTTC
TRBJ2-4 NA TRBV5-6 NA CASSHDGLLAKNIQYF TGTGCCAGCAGTCACGACGGATTACTAGCCAAAAACATTCAGTACTTC
TRBJ1-1 TRBD1 TRBV7-3 NA CASSLTSGVGHQGDTEAFF TGTGCCAGCAGCTTAACGAGCGGCGTGGGACATCAGGGGGACACTGAAGCTTTCTTT
TRBJ1-6 NA TRBV3-1/TRBV3-2 many CASSHGGARPNSPLHF TGTGCCAGCAGCCATGGAGGGGCCCGACCTAATTCACCCCTCCACTTT
TRBJ1-1 NA TRBV3-1/TRBV3-2 NA CASSQVVSEAFF TGTGCCAGCAGCCAAGTGGTCAGCGAAGCTTTCTTT
TRBJ2-1 NA TRBV28 NA CASLGGSYNEQFF TGTGCCAGTTTGGGGGGTTCCTACAATGAGCAGTTCTTC
TRBJ1-5 NA TRBV5-1 NA CASSLDSNQPQHF TGCGCCAGCAGCTTGGATAGCAATCAGCCCCAGCATTTT
TRBJ1-4 NA TRBV5-1 NA CASSLDVSLGENEKLFF TGCGCCAGCAGCTTGGATGTCAGCCTTGGGGAAAATGAAAAACTGTTTTTT
TRBJ2-5 NA TRBV9 NA CASSQSGGGPDQETQYF TGTGCCAGCAGCCAGAGTGGGGGGGGCCCCGATCAAGAGACCCAGTACTTC
TRBJ1-1 NA TRBV27 NA CASSSIRGGTEAFF TGTGCCAGCAGTTCGATTAGGGGGGGCACTGAAGCTTTCTTT
TRBJ2-2 NA TRBV5-6 NA CASSLVRNTGELFF TGTGCCAGCAGCTTGGTCCGGAACACCGGGGAGCTGTTTTTT
TRBJ2-6 NA TRBV19 NA CASSIDSKTGSSGANVLTF TGTGCCAGTAGTATCGACAGCAAAACTGGGAGCTCTGGGGCCAACGTCCTGACTTTC
TRBJ1-4 NA TRBV6-6 NA CASCPLTNEKLFF TGTGCCAGCTGTCCTTTGACTAATGAAAAACTGTTTTTT